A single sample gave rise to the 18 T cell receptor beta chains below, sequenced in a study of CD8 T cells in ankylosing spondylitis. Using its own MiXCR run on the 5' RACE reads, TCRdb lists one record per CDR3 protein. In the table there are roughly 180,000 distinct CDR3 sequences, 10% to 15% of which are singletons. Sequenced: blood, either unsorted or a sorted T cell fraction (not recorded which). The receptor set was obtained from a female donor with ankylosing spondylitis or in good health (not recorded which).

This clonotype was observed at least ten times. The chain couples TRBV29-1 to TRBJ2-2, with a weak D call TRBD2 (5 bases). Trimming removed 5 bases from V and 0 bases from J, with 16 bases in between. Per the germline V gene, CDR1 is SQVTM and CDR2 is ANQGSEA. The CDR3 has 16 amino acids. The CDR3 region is CSVRGLASTNTGELFF. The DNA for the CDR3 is TGCAGCGTTAGAGGTTTAGCGTCGACGAACACCGGGGAGCTGTTTTTT.

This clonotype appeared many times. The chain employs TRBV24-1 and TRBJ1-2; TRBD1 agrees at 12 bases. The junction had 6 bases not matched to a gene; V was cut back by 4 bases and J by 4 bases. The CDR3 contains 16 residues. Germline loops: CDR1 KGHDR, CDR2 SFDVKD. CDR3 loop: CATSDPGTGGVYGYTF. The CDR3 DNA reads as TGTGCCACCAGTGACCCCGGGACAGGGGGCGTCTATGGCTACACCTTC.

CDR3 coding DNA: TGCAGTGCTAGAAGTCCCGGGGCCTACAATGAGCAGTTCTTC. It yields the protein CSARSPGAYNEQFF. The genes are TRBV20-1 and TRBJ2-1; D possibly corresponds to TRBD2 (5 bases). Germline CDR1 is DFQATT and CDR2 is SNEGSKA (reference sequence). This CDR3 has 14 amino acids. Trimming removed 2 bases from V and 2 bases from J, with 10 bases in between.

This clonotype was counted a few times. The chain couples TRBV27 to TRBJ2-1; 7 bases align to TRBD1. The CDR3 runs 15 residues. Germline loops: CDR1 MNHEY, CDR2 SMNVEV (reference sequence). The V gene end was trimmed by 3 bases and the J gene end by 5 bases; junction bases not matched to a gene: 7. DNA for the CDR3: TGTGCCAGCAGTTTTACCCCGGGACAGCACAATGAGCAGTTCTTC. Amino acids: CASSFTPGQHNEQFF.

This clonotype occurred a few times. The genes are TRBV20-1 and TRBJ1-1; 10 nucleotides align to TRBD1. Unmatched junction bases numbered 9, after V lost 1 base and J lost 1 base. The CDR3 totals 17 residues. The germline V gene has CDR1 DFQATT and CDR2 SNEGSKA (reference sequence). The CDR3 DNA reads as TGCAGTGCTAGAGTCCCAGACCGGGACAGGGGGAACACTGAAGCTTTCTTT. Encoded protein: CSARVPDRDRGNTEAFF.

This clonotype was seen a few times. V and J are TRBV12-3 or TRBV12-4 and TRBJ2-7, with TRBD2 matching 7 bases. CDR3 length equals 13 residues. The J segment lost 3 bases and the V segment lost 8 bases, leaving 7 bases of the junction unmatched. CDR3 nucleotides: TGTGCCAGCCTGTTAGGCGGGAGCTACGAGCAGTACTTC. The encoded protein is CASLLGGSYEQYF.

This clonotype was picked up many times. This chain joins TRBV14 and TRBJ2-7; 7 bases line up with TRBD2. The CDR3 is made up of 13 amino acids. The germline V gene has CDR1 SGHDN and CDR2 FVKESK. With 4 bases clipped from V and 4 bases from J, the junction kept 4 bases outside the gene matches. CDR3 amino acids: CASSRWEGYEQYF. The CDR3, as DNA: TGTGCCAGCAGCCGCTGGGAGGGATACGAGCAGTACTTC.

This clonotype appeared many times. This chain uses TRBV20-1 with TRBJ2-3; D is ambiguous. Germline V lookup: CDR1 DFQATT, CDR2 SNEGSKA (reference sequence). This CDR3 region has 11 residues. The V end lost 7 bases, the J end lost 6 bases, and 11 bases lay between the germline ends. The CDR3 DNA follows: TGCAGTGTTCAAGGGCGGGATACGCAGTATTTT. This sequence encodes CSVQGRDTQYF.

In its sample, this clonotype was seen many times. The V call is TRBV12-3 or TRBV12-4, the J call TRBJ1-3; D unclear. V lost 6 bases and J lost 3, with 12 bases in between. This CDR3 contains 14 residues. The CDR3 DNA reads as TGTGCCAGCAGCCCGGTTAGGAATGGAAACACCATATATTTT. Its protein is CASSPVRNGNTIYF.

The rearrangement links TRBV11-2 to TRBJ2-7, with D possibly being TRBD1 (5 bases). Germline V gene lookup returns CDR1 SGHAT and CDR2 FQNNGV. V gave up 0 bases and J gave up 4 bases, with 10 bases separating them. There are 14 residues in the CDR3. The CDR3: CASSLEVGEYEQYF. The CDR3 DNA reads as TGTGCCAGCAGCTTAGAGGTAGGGGAATACGAGCAGTACTTC.

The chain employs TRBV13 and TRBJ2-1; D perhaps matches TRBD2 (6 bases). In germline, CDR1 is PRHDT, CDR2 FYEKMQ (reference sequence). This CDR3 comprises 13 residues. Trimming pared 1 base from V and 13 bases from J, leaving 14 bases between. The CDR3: CASSLAGVAAQFF. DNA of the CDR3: TGTGCCAGCAGCTTAGCGGGAGTCGCGGCCCAGTTCTTC.

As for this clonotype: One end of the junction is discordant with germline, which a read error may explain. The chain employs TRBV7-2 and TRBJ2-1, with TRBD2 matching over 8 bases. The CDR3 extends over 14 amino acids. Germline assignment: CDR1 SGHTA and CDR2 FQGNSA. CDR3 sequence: CASSSPGGDNGQFF. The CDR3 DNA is TGTGCCAGCAGCTCTCCGGGGGGGGACAATGGGCAGTTCTTC.

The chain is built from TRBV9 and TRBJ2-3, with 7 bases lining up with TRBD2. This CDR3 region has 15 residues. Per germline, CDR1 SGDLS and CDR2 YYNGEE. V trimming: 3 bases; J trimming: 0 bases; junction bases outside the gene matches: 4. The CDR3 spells CASSASGVSTDTQYF. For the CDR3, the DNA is TGTGCCAGCAGCGCCAGCGGGGTTAGCACAGATACGCAGTATTTT.

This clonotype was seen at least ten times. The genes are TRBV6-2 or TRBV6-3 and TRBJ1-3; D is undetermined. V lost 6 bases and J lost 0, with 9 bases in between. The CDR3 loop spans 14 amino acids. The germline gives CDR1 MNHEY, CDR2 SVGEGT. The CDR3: CASRPAISGNTIYF. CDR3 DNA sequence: TGTGCCAGCAGACCCGCCATCTCTGGAAACACCATATATTTT.

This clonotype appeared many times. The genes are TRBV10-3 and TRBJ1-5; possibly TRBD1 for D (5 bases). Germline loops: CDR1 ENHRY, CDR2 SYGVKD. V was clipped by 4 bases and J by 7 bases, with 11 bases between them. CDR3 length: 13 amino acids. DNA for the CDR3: TGTGCCATCAGTGCCGAGGGGAACCAGCCCCAGCATTTT. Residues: CAISAEGNQPQHF.

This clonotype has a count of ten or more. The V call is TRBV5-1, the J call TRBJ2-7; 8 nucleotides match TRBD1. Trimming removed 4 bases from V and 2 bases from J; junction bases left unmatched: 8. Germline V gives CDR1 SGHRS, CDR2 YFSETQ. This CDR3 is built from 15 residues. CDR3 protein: CASSPNRGYAYEQYF. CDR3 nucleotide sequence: TGCGCCAGCAGCCCCAACAGGGGGTATGCCTACGAGCAGTACTTC.

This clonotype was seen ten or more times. CDR3 DNA: TGTGCCACCAGCGCTGCCGGGAAGAGAGGTTACAATGAGCAGTTCTTC. This sequence encodes CATSAAGKRGYNEQFF. The chain links TRBV15 to TRBJ2-1; TRBD2 is a possible D gene (5 bases). Germline CDR1 LNHNV, CDR2 YYDKDF (reference sequence). This CDR3 has 16 amino acids. The ends were cut back, 5 bases at V and 4 bases at J, with 18 bases in the middle. Full variable domain (outside the CDR3, taken from reference TRBV15 and TRBJ2-1): DAMVIQNPRYQVTQFGKPVTLSCSQTLNHNVMYWYQQKSSQAPKLLFHYYDKDFNNEADTPDNFQSRRPNTSFCFLDIRSPGLGDTAMYLCATSAAGKRGYNEQFFGPGTRLTVL.

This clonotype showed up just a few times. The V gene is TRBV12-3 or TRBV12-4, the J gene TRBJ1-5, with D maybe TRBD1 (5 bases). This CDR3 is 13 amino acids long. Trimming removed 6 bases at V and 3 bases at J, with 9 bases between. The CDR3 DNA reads TGTGCCAGCAGGCCCGGGGCCAATCAGCCCCAGCATTTT. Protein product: CASRPGANQPQHF.